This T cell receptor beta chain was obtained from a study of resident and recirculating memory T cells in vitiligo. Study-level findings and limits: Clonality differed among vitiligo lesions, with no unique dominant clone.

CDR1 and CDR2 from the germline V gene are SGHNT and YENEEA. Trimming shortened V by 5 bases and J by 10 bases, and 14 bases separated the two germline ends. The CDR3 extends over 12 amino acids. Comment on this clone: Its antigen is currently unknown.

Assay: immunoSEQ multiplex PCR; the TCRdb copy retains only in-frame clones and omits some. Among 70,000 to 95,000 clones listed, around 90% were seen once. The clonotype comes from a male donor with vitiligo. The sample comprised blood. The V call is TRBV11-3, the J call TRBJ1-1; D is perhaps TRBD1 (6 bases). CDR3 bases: TGTGCCAGCAGCGTTGGGCCAGGGGCAGCTTTCTTT. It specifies CASSVGPGAAFF.